This T cell receptor (beta chain) was sequenced during a study of blood T cell repertoires in COVID-19. Across the study: Acute and convalescent COVID-19 specimens originated in the United States, Italy and Spain. The cDNA or gDNA used as material had been derived from T cells, B-cell-depleted T cells, or PBMCs.

The CDR3 spans 16 residues. Germline trimming cut 5 bases from V and 5 bases from J; bases unmatched to any gene: 5. Germline V CDR1 and CDR2: PRHDT, FYEKMQ (reference sequence). Sequencing was performed with immunoSEQ multiplex PCR; in TCRdb, only in-frame clones are kept and a portion is missing. The sample includes some 200,000 clones, more than 65% of them seen just once. Sequencing was performed on peripheral blood. J is TRBJ2-2 and V is TRBV13, with 13 bases fitting TRBD2. The source is a human donor with acute or convalescent COVID-19. The donor label of this sample is uncertain. CDR3 sequence: CASSKLAGGGTGELFF. The DNA for the CDR3 is TGTGCCAGCAGCAAACTAGCGGGAGGGGGGACCGGGGAGCTGTTTTTT.